The 25 T cell receptor beta chains below all came from one sample that was sequenced in a study of Ad26.COV2.S vaccination and SARS-CoV-2 variants. Sequencing was performed with immunoSEQ multiplex PCR; in TCRdb, only in-frame clones are kept and a portion is missing. This sample has about 180,000 clones; about 83% occur once, and the top ten carry about 5.5%. Sequencing used peripheral blood, obtained after recovery from COVID-19. The receptor set was obtained from a human donor who had recovered from COVID-19.

V gene TRBV7-9 combines with J gene TRBJ1-2, with TRBD1 as a possible D gene (6 bases). The CDR3 is 14 residues long. Germline V gives CDR1 SEHNR, CDR2 FQNEAQ (reference sequence). The V and J ends lost 5 bases and 3 bases respectively, with 13 bases between them. The CDR3 here is CASSPWTAHYGYTF. DNA of the CDR3: TGTGCCAGCAGCCCCTGGACAGCACACTATGGCTACACCTTC. The variable domain in full, completed from reference TRBV7-9 and TRBJ1-2, reads DTGVSQNPRHKITKRGQNVTFRCDPISEHNRLYWYRQTLGQGPEFLTYFQNEAQLEKSRLLSDRFSAERPKGSFSTLEIQRTEQGDSAMYLCASSPWTAHYGYTFGSGTRLTVV.

This chain links TRBV7-8 with TRBJ2-1, with TRBD2 as a possible D gene (6 bases). Looked up from germline, CDR1 is SGHVS and CDR2 is FQNEAQ. The V end lost 4 bases, the J end lost 0 bases, and 10 bases lay between the germline ends. This CDR3 is 15 amino acids long. CDR3 loop: CASSYGGSSYNEQFF. In nucleotides, the CDR3 is TGTGCCAGCAGCTATGGGGGGAGCTCCTACAATGAGCAGTTCTTC.

CDR3 in DNA: TGCGCCAGCAGCTTGGTGGCGGGCAGTAATGAGCAGTTCTTC. Amino acids: CASSLVAGSNEQFF. V is TRBV5-1 and J is TRBJ2-1, with D perhaps TRBD2 (5 bases). Trimming removed 0 bases from V and 7 bases from J, with 11 bases in between. Germline V gives CDR1 SGHRS, CDR2 YFSETQ. This CDR3 is built from 14 residues.

This chain uses TRBV5-6 with TRBJ1-2, with D possibly TRBD1 on 6 matching bases. The length of the CDR3 is 14 residues. V lost 0 bases to trimming and J lost 4 bases, with 10 bases between them. Germline CDR1 reads SGHDT; CDR2 reads YYEEEE. Here the CDR3 DNA reads TGTGCCAGCAGCTTGGCGGTCAGGGGCTATGGCTACACCTTC. This sequence encodes CASSLAVRGYGYTF.

The chain uses TRBV12-3 or TRBV12-4 and TRBJ1-2; maybe TRBD1 (5 bases). CDR3 size: 13 residues. Trimming took 10 bases from V and 6 from J, leaving 18 bases between them. The CDR3 DNA sequence: TGTGCCACCTACGGGAGGGGAGTTCATGGCTACACCTTC. It is translated as CATYGRGVHGYTF.

In regard to this clone: An end of the junction does not agree with germline; a read error may underlie this. V and J are TRBV5-6 and TRBJ2-5; TRBD1 matches 7 bases. The V gene's germline CDR1 is SGHDT and CDR2 YYEEEE. This CDR3 spans 14 amino acids. The CDR3 loop reads CASTLMRGRVEKHF. As DNA, the CDR3 is TGTGCCAGCACCCTTATGAGGGGGCGCGTGGAAAAGCACTTC. The full variable domain, completed using reference TRBV5-6 and TRBJ2-5, is DAGVTQSPTHLIKTRGQQVTLRCSPKSGHDTVSWYQQALGQGPQFIFQYYEEEERQRGNFPDRFSGHQFPNYSSELNVNALLLGDSALYLCASTLMRGRVEKHFGPGTRLLVL.

The chain employs TRBV19 and TRBJ1-3, with no clear D. The CDR3 sequence is 16 residues long. CDR1 LNHDA and CDR2 SQIVND come from the germline V gene (reference sequence). Trimming pared 5 bases from V and 0 bases from J, leaving 14 bases between. CDR3 residues: CASSFPVPSSGNTIYF. In DNA, the CDR3 is TGTGCCAGTAGTTTCCCCGTTCCTTCCTCTGGAAACACCATATATTTT. Based on the CDR3 plus reference TRBV19 and TRBJ1-3, the full variable domain is DGGITQSPKYLFRKEGQNVTLSCEQNLNHDAMYWYRQDPGQGLRLIYYSQIVNDFQKGDIAEGYSVSREKKESFPLTVTSAQKNPTAFYLCASSFPVPSSGNTIYFGEGSWLTVV.

The chain uses TRBV11-2 and TRBJ2-4; D not certain. Germline CDR1 and CDR2: SGHAT and FQNNGV. Trimming took off 5 bases at V and 0 bases at J, with 14 bases between the two ends. This CDR3 is 16 amino acids long. Here the CDR3 DNA reads TGTGCCAGCAGCGCCGGTTCCTCCGTAGCCAAAAACATTCAGTACTTC. The encoded protein is CASSAGSSVAKNIQYF. The variable domain in full, completed from reference TRBV11-2 and TRBJ2-4, reads EAGVAQSPRYKIIEKRQSVAFWCNPISGHATLYWYQQILGQGPKLLIQFQNNGVVDDSQLPKDRFSAERLKGVDSTLKIQPAKLEDSAVYLCASSAGSSVAKNIQYFGAGTRLSVL.

The chain uses TRBV4-2 and TRBJ2-5; weak D call: TRBD1 (6 bases). V shed 3 bases and J shed 1 base, with 15 bases lying between them. The CDR3 is 16 residues long. Germline lookup yields CDR1 LGHNA and CDR2 YNFKEQ. The CDR3 DNA sequence: TGTGCCAGCAGCCAGCAGGGGAGTACTAGCCAAGAGACCCAGTACTTC. This gives the protein CASSQQGSTSQETQYF.

This chain's CDR3 is CATWGGTPNYGYTF. The DNA for the CDR3 is TGCGCCACCTGGGGGGGGACCCCTAACTATGGCTACACCTTC. The V call is TRBV5-1, the J call TRBJ1-2, with TRBD1 as a possible D gene (5 bases). Trimming stripped 9 bases from V and 0 bases from J, with 15 bases between. This CDR3 region has 14 residues. Looked up from germline, CDR1 is SGHRS and CDR2 is YFSETQ.

This clone came up a few times. The chain has TRBV3-1 (or the pseudogene TRBV3-2) and TRBJ2-5, with TRBD2 matching 10 bases. This CDR3 is 18 amino acids long. The ends lost 0 bases at V and 3 bases at J; junction bases unmatched: 10. Germline V gene lookup returns CDR1 LGHDT and CDR2 YNNKEL (reference sequence). The CDR3: CASSQDPGAGGLEETQYF. CDR3 sequence (DNA): TGTGCCAGCAGCCAAGATCCGGGAGCGGGGGGGCTGGAAGAGACCCAGTACTTC.

V is TRBV28 and J is TRBJ2-5; D is ambiguous. Germline assignment: CDR1 MDHEN and CDR2 SYDVKM. CDR3 length equals 12 residues. V shed 6 bases and J shed 4 bases, with 9 bases lying between them. The CDR3 DNA reads as TGTGCCAGCAGATTAGACGCAGAGACCCAGTACTTC. Translating it yields CASRLDAETQYF.

This chain joins TRBV6-5 and TRBJ1-5; D remains ambiguous. The CDR3 spans 14 residues. CDR1 and CDR2 (germline): MNHEY, SVGAGI. The ends were cut back, 7 bases at V and 3 bases at J, with 13 bases in the middle. Written as DNA, the CDR3 is TGTGCCAGCATTTCGGACGGTTCCAATCAGCCCCAGCATTTT. It codes for CASISDGSNQPQHF.

V usage is TRBV7-9 and J usage is TRBJ2-7; D call uncertain. V was cut by 5 bases and J by 1 base, with 9 bases left in between. The germline gives CDR1 SEHNR, CDR2 FQNEAQ (reference sequence). CDR3 length equals 13 residues. The CDR3 loop reads CASSHPESYEQYF. The CDR3 region has the DNA TGTGCCAGCAGCCACCCGGAGTCCTACGAGCAGTACTTC.

The chain is built from TRBV2 and TRBJ1-6; D remains ambiguous. The CDR3 has 14 amino acids. V lost 7 bases, J lost 6 bases, and 13 bases lay in between. The germline V gene encodes CDR1 SNHLY and CDR2 FYNNEI. The CDR3 loop reads CASMPGSPNSPLHF. For the CDR3, the DNA is TGTGCCAGCATGCCGGGCAGCCCTAATTCACCCCTCCACTTT.

This rearrangement joins TRBV7-9 to TRBJ2-5; possibly TRBD2 for D (6 bases). Trimming stripped 4 bases from V and 9 bases from J, with 15 bases between. The CDR3 loop spans 13 amino acids. Germline V lookup: CDR1 SEHNR, CDR2 FQNEAQ (reference sequence). This chain's CDR3 is CASSSGGRSSQYF. In DNA, the CDR3 is TGTGCCAGCAGCTCCGGGGGACGGAGCTCCCAGTACTTC.

The chain employs TRBV6-5 and TRBJ2-6; the D gene is possibly TRBD1 (6 bases). The CDR3 extends over 15 amino acids. Germline values: CDR1 MNHEY, CDR2 SVGAGI. The germline V and J ends were trimmed by 8 bases and 4 bases, with 15 bases remaining between them. This chain's CDR3 is CASWNRAGGANVLTF. Here the CDR3 DNA reads TGTGCCAGCTGGAACAGGGCGGGCGGGGCCAACGTCCTGACTTTC.

The chain combines TRBV7-9 with TRBJ1-1; the D is unclear. This CDR3 spans 15 amino acids. Germline CDR1 SEHNR, CDR2 FQNEAQ (reference sequence). V was clipped by 3 bases and J by 0 bases, with 11 bases between them. The CDR3, as DNA: TGTGCCAGCAGCTTTGTTGAGGGATTGAACACTGAAGCTTTCTTT. Its protein product is CASSFVEGLNTEAFF.

The chain carries TRBV2 and TRBJ2-7, with 9 bases that match TRBD1. CDR1 and CDR2 from the germline V gene are SNHLY and FYNNEI. Losses at the gene ends were 7 bases for V and 3 bases for J; bases not matched to a gene: 10. CDR3 length: 15 residues. The CDR3 reads CASMGTPGQGYEQYF. CDR3 DNA: TGTGCCAGCATGGGAACTCCGGGACAGGGCTACGAGCAGTACTTC.

This rearrangement joins TRBV3-1 (or the pseudogene TRBV3-2) to TRBJ2-5; 14 bases align to TRBD2. In germline, CDR1 is LGHDT, CDR2 YNNKEL (reference sequence). CDR3 size: 17 residues. The junction had 11 bases not matched to a gene; V was cut back by 4 bases and J by 7 bases. Here the CDR3 DNA reads TGTGCCAGCAGCCCGGGACTAGCGGGGGCCCGGGGGGGGACCCAGTACTTC. Protein: CASSPGLAGARGGTQYF.

This chain uses TRBV14 with TRBJ2-7, with D maybe TRBD1 (6 bases). Trimming removed 4 bases at V and 1 base at J, with 11 bases between. The CDR3 is made up of 14 amino acids. Germline V CDR1 and CDR2: SGHDN, FVKESK. The CDR3, as DNA: TGTGCCAGCAGCCTACAAAGGGGGTCCTACGAGCAGTACTTC. Its translation is CASSLQRGSYEQYF.

The rearrangement links TRBV6-5 to TRBJ2-7, with 11 bases aligning to TRBD2. This CDR3 contains 15 residues. Germline V gene lookup returns CDR1 MNHEY and CDR2 SVGAGI. V was clipped by 4 bases and J by 7 bases; unmatched bases: 9. The CDR3 sequence: CASSLIAGGPDEQYF. CDR3 coding DNA: TGTGCCAGCAGTTTAATAGCGGGAGGGCCGGATGAGCAGTACTTC.

This clone is a singleton in its sample. This chain uses TRBV7-8 with TRBJ1-4, with unresolved D. This CDR3 region has 16 residues. Per germline, CDR1 SGHVS and CDR2 FQNEAQ. Deletions cut 0 bases from V and 6 bases from J, with 14 bases between. Written as DNA, the CDR3 is TGTGCCAGCAGCTTAGCCCCTCACACAATTGATGAAAAACTGTTTTTT. Translated: CASSLAPHTIDEKLFF. Full variable domain (missing parts from reference TRBV7-8 and TRBJ1-4): GAGVSQSPRYKVAKRGQDVALRCDPISGHVSLFWYQQALGQGPEFLTYFQNEAQLDKSGLPSDRFFAERPEGSVSTLKIQRTQQEDSAVYLCASSLAPHTIDEKLFFGSGTQLSVL.

On this clone itself: The junction and the germline gene differ at one end; a read error may be behind it. This chain connects TRBV7-6 to TRBJ2-5; D may correspond to TRBD1 or TRBD2 (6 bases each). Germline V gene lookup returns CDR1 SGHVS and CDR2 FNYEAQ. This CDR3 has 15 amino acids. The CDR3 loop is CASTLGSGASETQYF. The DNA for the CDR3 is TGTGCCAGCACCTTAGGATCGGGGGCCTCAGAGACCCAGTACTTC.

This clone was detected only a few times. The chain joins TRBV25-1 to TRBJ2-2, with a weak D call TRBD1 (6 bases). The CDR3 has 16 amino acids. V gave up 4 bases and J gave up 2 bases, with 14 bases separating them. CDR1 and CDR2 from the germline V gene are MGHDK and SYGVNS. The CDR3 region has the DNA TGTGCCAGCAGTGCCCGAGCAGGGGTAAACACCGGGGAGCTGTTTTTT. This sequence encodes CASSARAGVNTGELFF.